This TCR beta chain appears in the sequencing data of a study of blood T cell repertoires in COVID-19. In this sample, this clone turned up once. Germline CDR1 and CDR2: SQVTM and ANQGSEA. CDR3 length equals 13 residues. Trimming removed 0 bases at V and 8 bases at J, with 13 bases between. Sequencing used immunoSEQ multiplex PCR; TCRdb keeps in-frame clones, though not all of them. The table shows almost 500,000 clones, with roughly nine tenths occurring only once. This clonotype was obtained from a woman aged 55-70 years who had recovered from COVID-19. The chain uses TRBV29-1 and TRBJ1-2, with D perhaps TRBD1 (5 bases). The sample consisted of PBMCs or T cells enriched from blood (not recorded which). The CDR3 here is CSVEDHGGSGYTF. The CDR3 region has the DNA TGCAGCGTTGAAGATCATGGGGGGAGCGGCTACACCTTC.